These 15 T cell receptor beta chains originate from one sample sequenced in a study of blood T cell repertoires in COVID-19. The method was immunoSEQ multiplex PCR; TCRdb's version includes in-frame clones alone and lacks a portion of them. The sample yields approximately 97,000 clones, 80% to 90% seen once. The sequenced sample consisted of peripheral blood. The source is a human donor in a cohort sampled during active COVID-19.

This clone was seen just once. This chain links TRBV3-1 (or the pseudogene TRBV3-2) with TRBJ2-1, with 15 nucleotides matching TRBD2. V lost 5 bases to trimming and J lost 12 bases; unmatched junction nucleotides: 11. The germline V gene has CDR1 LGHDT and CDR2 YNNKEL (reference sequence). The CDR3 consists of 16 residues. The CDR3 loop is CASSTRTSGRALGQFF. CDR3 nucleotide sequence: TGTGCCAGCAGCACCCGGACTAGCGGGAGGGCCTTGGGGCAGTTCTTC.

This clone was picked up one time. This chain joins TRBV7-2 and TRBJ2-3; 15 bases line up with TRBD2. The CDR3 consists of 16 residues. Germline loops: CDR1 SGHTA, CDR2 FQGNSA. V was pared by 5 bases and J by 6 bases, with 6 bases of the junction left unmatched. The CDR3: CASSLGLAGGTDTQYF. The CDR3 DNA reads as TGTGCCAGCAGCCTGGGACTAGCGGGAGGTACGGATACGCAGTATTTT.

The chain employs TRBV4-1 and TRBJ2-1; the match to TRBD1 covers 9 bases. The V gene end was trimmed by 4 bases and the J gene end by 7 bases; junction bases not matched to a gene: 11. The germline V gene has CDR1 MGHRA and CDR2 YSYEKL. This CDR3 has 16 residues. CDR3 protein: CASSLRQGGQGNEQFF. The CDR3, as DNA: TGCGCCAGCAGCCTACGCCAAGGAGGACAGGGGAATGAGCAGTTCTTC.

The V gene is TRBV9, the J gene TRBJ2-3; 9 bases agree with TRBD2. V lost 0 bases and J lost 1; bases outside the gene matches: 24. Germline-derived CDR1 and CDR2 are SGDLS and YYNGEE. The CDR3 is made up of 23 amino acids. CDR3 amino acids: CASSVVGRTPSSGTRDRTDTQYF. CDR3 DNA: TGTGCCAGCAGCGTAGTAGGCAGAACACCATCTAGCGGGACTAGAGACCGCACAGATACGCAGTATTTT.

This sequence joins TRBV7-9 and TRBJ2-7; 9 bases map to TRBD1. The CDR3 runs 16 residues. J lost 2 bases, V lost 1 base, and 6 bases had no gene match. Germline V gene lookup returns CDR1 SEHNR and CDR2 FQNEAQ (reference sequence). The CDR3 nucleotides read TGTGCCAGCAGCTTAGTGGGGACAGGGAACCCCTACGAGCAGTACTTC. This codes for CASSLVGTGNPYEQYF.

The DNA for the CDR3 is TGCGCCAGCAGACAACAGGGGAACACTGAAGCTTTCTTT. It codes for CASRQQGNTEAFF. V and J are TRBV5-1 and TRBJ1-1; the D gene is possibly TRBD1 (6 bases). V lost 5 bases and J 1 base, leaving 9 bases between the germline ends. The CDR3 is 13 amino acids. Germline loops: CDR1 SGHRS, CDR2 YFSETQ.

This chain connects TRBV28 to TRBJ1-2; 9 nucleotides agree with TRBD1. This CDR3 is built from 15 residues. Germline CDR1 and CDR2: MDHEN and SYDVKM. The V and J ends lost 5 bases and 0 bases, in that order; junction bases with no gene match: 4. The DNA for the CDR3 is TGTGCCAGCAGTATGGGGACAGGGACTAACTATGGCTACACCTTC. This gives the protein CASSMGTGTNYGYTF.

The V call is TRBV7-6, the J call TRBJ1-5; D call uncertain. CDR3 length: 13 amino acids. The germline V gene encodes CDR1 SGHVS and CDR2 FNYEAQ. V was shortened by 6 bases and J by 6 bases, with 12 bases between the two germline ends. The CDR3 DNA sequence: TGTGCCAGCAGTCCAAGCCCTAGTCAGCCCCAGCATTTT. This encodes CASSPSPSQPQHF.

The chain combines TRBV4-3 with TRBJ2-2; possibly TRBD2 for D (6 bases). The germline gives CDR1 LGHNA, CDR2 YSLEER. The CDR3 covers 17 residues. V shed 4 bases and J shed 6 bases, with 21 bases lying between them. CDR3 loop: CASSRGETPAKSGELFF. The CDR3 region has the DNA TGCGCCAGCAGCCGGGGGGAGACACCCGCCAAGTCCGGGGAGCTGTTTTTT.

The chain links TRBV19 to TRBJ1-6; TRBD1 might be the D (5 bases). V lost 6 bases and J 9 bases, leaving 15 bases between the germline ends. Per germline, CDR1 LNHDA and CDR2 SQIVND (reference sequence). This CDR3 is built from 14 residues. This CDR3 reads CASSNRRASSPLHF. CDR3 bases: TGTGCCAGTAGCAACAGGCGAGCAAGTTCACCCCTCCACTTT.

The rearrangement uses TRBV6-5 and TRBJ1-1; possibly TRBD1 for D (5 bases). Germline CDR1 and CDR2: MNHEY and SVGAGI. V lost 3 bases and J 5 bases, leaving 10 bases between the germline ends. This CDR3 contains 13 residues. This chain's CDR3 is CASSYEGRTEAFF. The CDR3, as DNA: TGTGCCAGCAGTTATGAGGGGAGGACTGAAGCTTTCTTT.

This clone occurred once. The chain combines TRBV28 with TRBJ1-2; possible D gene TRBD1, 5 bases. The CDR3 has 17 residues. Per the germline V gene, CDR1 is MDHEN and CDR2 is SYDVKM. The germline V and J ends were trimmed by 5 bases and 4 bases, with 23 bases remaining between them. The CDR3 here is CASSLQGAGWLGYGYTF. Here the CDR3 DNA reads TGTGCCAGCAGTCTCCAAGGGGCGGGGTGGTTGGGCTATGGCTACACCTTC.

The chain recombines TRBV7-9 with TRBJ2-6; TRBD1 agrees at 7 bases. The CDR3 runs 16 residues. CDR1 and CDR2 (germline): SEHNR, FQNEAQ (reference sequence). The ends lost 5 bases at V and 4 bases at J; junction bases unmatched: 8. This CDR3 reads CASSHHRGSGANVLTF. The CDR3 region has the DNA TGTGCCAGCAGCCATCACAGGGGCTCCGGGGCCAACGTCCTGACTTTC.

This sequence joins TRBV4-3 and TRBJ2-7, with 7 bases that match TRBD1. The CDR3 length is 13 residues. Germline CDR1 is LGHNA and CDR2 is YSLEER. The trim removed 1 base at V and 6 bases at J, leaving 3 bases unmatched. CDR3 bases: TGCGCCAGCAGCCAAGTAAGGGACAGCGAGCAGTACTTC. This encodes CASSQVRDSEQYF.

In this sample, this clone turned up a few times. V usage is TRBV7-9 and J usage is TRBJ2-7; no clear D. There are 15 residues in the CDR3. The germline V and J ends were trimmed by 2 bases and 3 bases, with 14 bases remaining between them. The germline V gene encodes CDR1 SEHNR and CDR2 FQNEAQ (reference sequence). The CDR3 here is CASSLSGGSNYEQYF. The CDR3 bases are TGTGCCAGCAGCTTATCTGGCGGTAGTAACTACGAGCAGTACTTC.